This T cell receptor (beta chain) emerged from a study of T cell responses to AZD1222 COVID-19 vaccine. Study-level results: White British donors predominated, females outnumbered males, and clonal diversity was possibly underestimated. Repertoires were collected only later (after the peak T cell response had occurred).

With regard to this clone: Its antigen is unknown.

CDR3 size: 13 residues. V lost 3 bases and J lost 6, with 12 bases in between. CDR1 and CDR2 (germline): LGHDT, YNNKEL (reference sequence). Assay used: immunoSEQ multiplex PCR; TCRdb lists only in-frame clones, some missing. The sample yields about 160,000 clones, 70% to 90% seen once. The source of this sequence is an adult who received the AZD1222 COVID-19 vaccine. This specimen was peripheral blood, taken 28 days after the second AZD1222 dose. The V and J genes are TRBV3-1 (or the pseudogene TRBV3-2) and TRBJ2-7; D call uncertain. In DNA form, the CDR3 reads TGTGCCAGCAGCCAGTCTGGAATTGGCGAGCAGTACTTC. Its protein product is CASSQSGIGEQYF.